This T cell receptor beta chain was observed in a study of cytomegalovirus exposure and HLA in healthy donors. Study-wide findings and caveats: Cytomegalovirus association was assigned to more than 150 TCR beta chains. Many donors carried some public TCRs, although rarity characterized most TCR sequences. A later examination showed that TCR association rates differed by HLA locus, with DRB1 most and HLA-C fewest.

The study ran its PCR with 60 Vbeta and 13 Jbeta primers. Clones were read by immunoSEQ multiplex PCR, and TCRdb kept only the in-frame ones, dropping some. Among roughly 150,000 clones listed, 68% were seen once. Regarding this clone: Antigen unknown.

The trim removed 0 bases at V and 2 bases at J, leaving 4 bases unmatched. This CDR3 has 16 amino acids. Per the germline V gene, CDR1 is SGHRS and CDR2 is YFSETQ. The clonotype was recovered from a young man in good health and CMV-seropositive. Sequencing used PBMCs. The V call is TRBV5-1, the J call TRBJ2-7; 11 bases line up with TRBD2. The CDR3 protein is CASSLATSGIPYEQYF. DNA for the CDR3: TGCGCCAGCAGCTTGGCGACTAGCGGGATACCCTACGAGCAGTACTTC.